This TCR beta chain was retrieved from a study of regulatory T cells in long-lasting Graves disease. Whole-study context: Graves' patients (newly diagnosed) had been on antithyroid drugs under 3 months. Study-level results: Small sample size may have lowered accuracy.

This clonotype was recorded at least ten times. Its antigen is not known. There are 15 residues in the CDR3. The V and J ends lost 2 bases and 5 bases, in that order; junction bases with no gene match: 11. In germline, CDR1 is DFQATT, CDR2 SNEGSKA (reference sequence). iRepertoire HTBI primers and Arm-PCR of CDR3 regions built TCR beta libraries. MiXCR, applied by TCRdb to the multiplex PCR reads, yields one record per CDR3 protein. The sample lists about 450,000 distinct CDR3 sequences, around 17% occurring once. Time point denoted: newly diagnosed GD, antithyroid drugs for less than 3 months. PBMC RNA served as the TCR library source. The data were also submitted as part of a second study, on T cells in Graves' hyperthyroidism and ophthalmopathy. From that second work: Aged 18 to 65, the patients had hyperthyroidism that was newly diagnosed and had lasted under 2 months. Most clonotypes expanded in thyroid above 0.001 were likewise present in blood.

The gene calls are TRBV20-1 and TRBJ2-7; 8 bases are a match to TRBD1. This receptor was identified in a woman in her twenties or thirties with Graves disease. Sequenced material: peripheral blood mononuclear cells (PBMCs), taken at new diagnosis, from a patient treated with antithyroid drugs. CDR3 residues: CSARRAGTGLHEQYF. CDR3 DNA: TGCAGTGCTAGAAGAGCCGGGACAGGTCTCCACGAGCAGTACTTC.